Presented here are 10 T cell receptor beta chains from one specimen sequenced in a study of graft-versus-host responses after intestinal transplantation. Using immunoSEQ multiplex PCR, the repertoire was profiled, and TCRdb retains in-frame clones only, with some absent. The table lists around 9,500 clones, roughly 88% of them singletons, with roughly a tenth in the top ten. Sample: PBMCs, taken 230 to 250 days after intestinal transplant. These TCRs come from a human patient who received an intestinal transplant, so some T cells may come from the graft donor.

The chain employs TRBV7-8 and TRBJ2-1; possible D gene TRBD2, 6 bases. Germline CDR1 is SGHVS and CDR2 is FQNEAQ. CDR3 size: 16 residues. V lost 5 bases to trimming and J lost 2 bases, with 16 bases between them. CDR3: CASSPRDSPPYNEQFF. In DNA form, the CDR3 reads TGTGCCAGCAGCCCCAGGGACTCCCCTCCCTACAATGAGCAGTTCTTC. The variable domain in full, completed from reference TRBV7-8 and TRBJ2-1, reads GAGVSQSPRYKVAKRGQDVALRCDPISGHVSLFWYQQALGQGPEFLTYFQNEAQLDKSGLPSDRFFAERPEGSVSTLKIQRTQQEDSAVYLCASSPRDSPPYNEQFFGPGTRLTVL.

In DNA, the CDR3 is TGTGCCAGCAGCTTAAAGGGGGGCGCGGAAGCTTTCTTT. Translated, it gives CASSLKGGAEAFF. This rearrangement joins TRBV7-3 to TRBJ1-1; D is possibly TRBD1 (6 bases). Germline assignment: CDR1 SGHTA and CDR2 FQGTGA. The CDR3 covers 13 residues. V dropped 1 base and J dropped 8 bases, with 11 bases sitting between them. The variable domain in full, completed from reference TRBV7-3 and TRBJ1-1, reads GAGVSQTPSNKVTEKGKYVELRCDPISGHTALYWYRQSLGQGPEFLIYFQGTGAADDSGLPNDRFFAVRPEGSVSTLKIQRTERGDSAVYLCASSLKGGAEAFFGQGTRLTVV.

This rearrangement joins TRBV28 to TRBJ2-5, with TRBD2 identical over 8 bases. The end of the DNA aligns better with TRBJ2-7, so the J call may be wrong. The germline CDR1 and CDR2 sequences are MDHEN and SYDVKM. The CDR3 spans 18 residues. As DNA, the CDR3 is TGTGCCAGCAGTTTACCGTCCTTTAGCGGGGCTAGGTTGTACGAGCAGTACTTC. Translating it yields CASSLPSFSGARLYEQYF.

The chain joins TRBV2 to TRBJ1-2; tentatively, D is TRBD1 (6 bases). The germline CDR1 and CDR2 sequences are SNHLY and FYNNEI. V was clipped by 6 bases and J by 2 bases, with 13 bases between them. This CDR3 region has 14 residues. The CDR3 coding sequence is TGTGCCAGCAGCGCAGGGGTAAGGAACTATGGCTACACCTTC. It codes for CASSAGVRNYGYTF.

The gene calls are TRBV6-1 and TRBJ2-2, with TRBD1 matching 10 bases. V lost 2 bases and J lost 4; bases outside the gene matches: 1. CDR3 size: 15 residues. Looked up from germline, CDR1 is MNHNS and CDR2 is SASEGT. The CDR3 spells CASSEWTGGTGELFF. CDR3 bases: TGTGCCAGCAGTGAATGGACAGGGGGCACCGGGGAGCTGTTTTTT.

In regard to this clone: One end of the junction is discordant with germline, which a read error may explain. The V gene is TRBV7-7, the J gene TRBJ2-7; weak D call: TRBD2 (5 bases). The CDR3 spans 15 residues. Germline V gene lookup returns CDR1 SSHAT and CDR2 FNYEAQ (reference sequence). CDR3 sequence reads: CASSLGAGLSYEQYF. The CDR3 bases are TGTGCTAGCAGCTTAGGAGCAGGACTCTCCTACGAGCAGTACTTC.

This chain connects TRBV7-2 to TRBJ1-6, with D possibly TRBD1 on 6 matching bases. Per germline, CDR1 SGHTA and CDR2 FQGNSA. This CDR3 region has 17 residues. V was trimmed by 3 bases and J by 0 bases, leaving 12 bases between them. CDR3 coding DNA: TGTGCCAGCAGCTTGGACACAGGGAGCTCCTATAATTCACCCCTCCACTTT. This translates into CASSLDTGSSYNSPLHF.

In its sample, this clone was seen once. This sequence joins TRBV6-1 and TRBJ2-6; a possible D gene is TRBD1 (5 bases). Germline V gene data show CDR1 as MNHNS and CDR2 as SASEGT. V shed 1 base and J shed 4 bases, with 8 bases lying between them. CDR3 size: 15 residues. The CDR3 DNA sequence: TGTGCCAGCAGTGAAGGGACATCGGGGGCCAACGTCCTGACTTTC. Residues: CASSEGTSGANVLTF.

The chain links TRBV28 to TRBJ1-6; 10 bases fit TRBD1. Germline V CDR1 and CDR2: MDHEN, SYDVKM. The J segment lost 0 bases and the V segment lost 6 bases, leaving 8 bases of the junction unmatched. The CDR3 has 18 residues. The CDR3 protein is CASRRGTGASSYNSPLHF. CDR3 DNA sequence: TGTGCCAGCAGGAGGGGGACAGGGGCGAGCTCCTATAATTCACCCCTCCACTTT.

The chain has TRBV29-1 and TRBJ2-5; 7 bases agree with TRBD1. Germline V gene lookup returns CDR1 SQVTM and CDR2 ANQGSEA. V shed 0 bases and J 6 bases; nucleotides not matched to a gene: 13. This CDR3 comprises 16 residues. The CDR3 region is CSVEDLKGGDLKTQYF. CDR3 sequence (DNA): TGCAGCGTTGAAGATCTTAAAGGGGGCGACTTGAAGACCCAGTACTTC. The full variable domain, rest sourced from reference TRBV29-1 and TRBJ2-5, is SAVISQKPSRDICQRGTSLTIQCQVDSQVTMMFWYRQQPGQSLTLIATANQGSEATYESGFVIDKFPISRPNLTFSTLTVSNMSPEDSSIYLCSVEDLKGGDLKTQYFGPGTRLLVL.